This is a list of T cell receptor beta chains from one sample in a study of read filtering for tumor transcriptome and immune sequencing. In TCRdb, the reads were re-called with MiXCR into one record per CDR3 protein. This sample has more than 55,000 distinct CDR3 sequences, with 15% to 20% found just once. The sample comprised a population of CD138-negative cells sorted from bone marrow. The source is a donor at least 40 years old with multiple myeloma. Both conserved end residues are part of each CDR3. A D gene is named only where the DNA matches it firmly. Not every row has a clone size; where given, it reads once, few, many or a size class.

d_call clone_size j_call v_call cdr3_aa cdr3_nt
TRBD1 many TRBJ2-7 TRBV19 CASSYGTGERNEQYF TGTGCCAGTAGTTACGGGACAGGGGAACGAAACGAGCAGTACTTC
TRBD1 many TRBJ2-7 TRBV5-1 CASSAQTGPYEQYF TGCGCCAGCAGCGCCCAGACAGGGCCCTACGAGCAGTACTTC
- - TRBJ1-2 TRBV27 CASSLSPAGIDGYGYTF TGTGCCAGCAGTTTATCTCCCGCAGGGATTGACGGCTATGGCTACACCTTC
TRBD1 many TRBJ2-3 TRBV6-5 CASRQGAVVSDTQYF TGTGCCAGCAGGCAGGGGGCGGTCGTGTCGGATACGCAGTATTTT
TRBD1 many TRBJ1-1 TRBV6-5 CASSLGQGRTEAFF TGTGCCAGCAGCCTGGGACAGGGAAGAACTGAAGCTTTCTTT
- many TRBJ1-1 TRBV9 CASSTRGGTEAFF TGTGCCAGCAGTACAAGGGGGGGCACTGAAGCTTTCTTT
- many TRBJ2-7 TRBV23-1 CASSQSGGLGEQYF TGCGCCAGCAGTCAATCGGGGGGATTAGGCGAGCAGTACTTC
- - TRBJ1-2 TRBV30 CAWSRRFYGYTF TGTGCCTGGAGTAGAAGGTTCTATGGCTACACCTTC
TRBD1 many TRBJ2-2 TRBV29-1 CSVVVWTGDFNTGELFF TGCAGCGTTGTGGTTTGGACAGGGGATTTCAACACCGGGGAGCTGTTTTTT
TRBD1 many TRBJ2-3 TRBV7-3 CASSLIAGGNTDTQYF TGTGCCAGCAGCTTAATAGCAGGGGGTAACACAGATACGCAGTATTTT
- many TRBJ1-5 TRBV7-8 CASPDGGALISNQPQHF TGTGCCAGCCCCGATGGGGGGGCCCTCATTAGCAATCAGCCCCAGCATTTT
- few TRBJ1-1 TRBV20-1 CSASNRPTEAFF TGCAGTGCTTCCAACAGGCCCACTGAAGCTTTCTTT
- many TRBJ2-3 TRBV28 CATDGGSDTQYF TGTGCCACAGATGGGGGTTCAGATACGCAGTATTTT
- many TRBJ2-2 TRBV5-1 CASSLTGKLNTGELFF TGCGCCAGCAGCTTGACAGGGAAATTAAACACCGGGGAGCTGTTTTTT
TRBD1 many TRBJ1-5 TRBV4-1 CASSQDGQGAVNQPQHF TGCGCCAGCAGCCAAGATGGGCAGGGGGCGGTTAATCAGCCCCAGCATTTT
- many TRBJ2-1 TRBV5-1 CASSALGGYNEQFF TGCGCCAGCAGTGCGCTCGGAGGTTACAATGAGCAGTTCTTC
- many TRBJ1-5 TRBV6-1 CASSQGGAQHF TGTGCCAGCAGCCAAGGGGGGGCCCAGCATTTT
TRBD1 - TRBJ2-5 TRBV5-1 CASSLAGQRETQYF TGCGCCAGCAGCTTGGCGGGACAGCGAGAGACCCAGTACTTC
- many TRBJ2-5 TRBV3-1 CASSQVDGETVGF TGTGCCAGCAGCCAAGTCGACGGCGAGACGGTCGGGTTC
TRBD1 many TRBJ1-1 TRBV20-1 CSARDGTGETEAFF TGCAGTGCTAGAGATGGGACAGGGGAAACTGAAGCTTTCTTT
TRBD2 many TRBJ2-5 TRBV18 CASSPRTSGETQYF TGTGCCAGCTCACCTCGGACTAGCGGGGAGACCCAGTACTTC
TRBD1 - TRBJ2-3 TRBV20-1 CSAQVGGQYTDAQYF TGCAGTGCCCAGGTTGGGGGACAGTACACAGATGCGCAGTATTTT
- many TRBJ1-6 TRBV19 CASSGRTNSPLHF TGTGCCAGTAGTGGAAGGACGAATTCACCCCTCCACTTT
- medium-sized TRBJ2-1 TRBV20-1 CSARASGGEQFF TGCAGTGCTAGAGCCTCTGGCGGTGAGCAGTTCTTC
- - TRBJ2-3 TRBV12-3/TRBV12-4 CASSPPGGLQYF TGTGCCAGCAGTCCCCCTGGGGGGCTGCAGTATTTT
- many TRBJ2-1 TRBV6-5 CASSYREIPSYNEQFF TGTGCCAGCAGTTACCGAGAGATACCCTCCTACAATGAGCAGTTCTTC
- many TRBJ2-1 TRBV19 CASSMSSGGSYNEQFF TGTGCCAGTAGTATGTCAAGCGGCGGCTCCTACAATGAGCAGTTCTTC
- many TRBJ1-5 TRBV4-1 CASSQDKGGLGINQPQHF TGCGCCAGCAGCCAAGATAAAGGGGGATTGGGTATTAATCAGCCCCAGCATTTT
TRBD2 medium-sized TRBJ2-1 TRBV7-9 CASSLPSLAGDLPDYNEQFF TGTGCCAGCAGCTTACCTTCTCTAGCGGGGGATTTACCGGACTACAATGAGCAGTTCTTC